This passage covers 3 T cell receptor beta chains from one sample sequenced in a study of blood T cell repertoires in COVID-19. Assay: immunoSEQ multiplex PCR; the TCRdb copy retains only in-frame clones and omits some. The sample lists a few hundred thousand clones, around 81% occurring once. Sample: PBMCs or T cells enriched from blood (not recorded which). The receptors stem from a man aged 50 to 60 who had recovered from COVID-19.

The chain recombines TRBV28 with TRBJ1-2; 10 bases map to TRBD1. V shed 6 bases and J 4 bases; nucleotides not matched to a gene: 5. The CDR3 totals 14 residues. Germline CDR1 is MDHEN and CDR2 is SYDVKM. The CDR3: CASRSGTGVYGYTF. The DNA of the CDR3 is TGTGCCAGCAGGTCGGGGACAGGGGTCTATGGCTACACCTTC.

The rearrangement links TRBV7-2 to TRBJ2-7; 7 nucleotides match TRBD1. Unmatched junction bases numbered 18, after V lost 5 bases and J lost 2 bases. The germline gives CDR1 SGHTA, CDR2 FQGNSA. The CDR3 runs 18 residues. CDR3 sequence: CASSPLLGVGDRAYEQYF. In nucleotides, the CDR3 is TGTGCCAGCAGCCCCCTCCTGGGGGTTGGGGACAGAGCCTACGAGCAGTACTTC.

V is TRBV7-8 and J is TRBJ2-5, with D perhaps TRBD2 (5 bases). The CDR3 covers 14 residues. CDR1 SGHVS and CDR2 FQNEAQ come from the germline V gene. The V end was cut by 1 base, the J end by 4 bases, with 10 bases between. The CDR3 coding sequence is TGTGCCAGCAGCTTAGTGGTAGCGAGAGAGACCCAGTACTTC. This codes for CASSLVVARETQYF.